These T cell receptor beta chains were read from a single sample in a study of T-cell memory formation after mild COVID-19. Each CDR3 protein gets one entry after TCRdb re-called the 5' RACE reads with MiXCR. The table lists approximately 210,000 distinct CDR3 sequences, roughly 18% of them singletons. The sample was PBMCs or a T cell subset sorted from them (not recorded which). Source of these receptors: an adult woman who had mild COVID-19 (a few samples of this study predate the infection). Cell type and time point are not known. The CDR3 runs from the conserved cysteine through the conserved F or W. A D gene is named only where the DNA matches it firmly. A row's size may be missing; if present it is once, few, many or a size class.

V: TRBV7-2; size: many; D: NA; J: TRBJ2-3; CDR3: CASSLASGSTDTQYF; DNA: TGTGCCAGCAGCTTAGCTAGCGGTAGCACAGATACGCAGTATTTT
V: TRBV2; size: NA; D: NA; J: TRBJ1-2; CDR3: CASDGGDSAHGYTF; DNA: TGTGCCAGCGATGGGGGCGACAGTGCCCATGGCTACACCTTC
V: TRBV7-3; size: NA; D: TRBD1; J: TRBJ1-2; CDR3: CASSDGTGYYGYTF; DNA: TGTGCCAGCAGCGACGGGACAGGTTACTATGGCTACACCTTC
V: TRBV5-1; size: few; D: NA; J: TRBJ2-2; CDR3: CASSLDVGTGELFF; DNA: TGCGCCAGCAGCTTGGATGTGGGTACCGGGGAGCTGTTTTTT
V: TRBV7-2; size: few; D: TRBD2; J: TRBJ2-1; CDR3: CASSSQSTSGGREQFF; DNA: TGTGCCAGCAGCTCCCAATCGACTAGCGGGGGACGGGAGCAGTTCTTC
V: TRBV27; size: few; D: NA; J: TRBJ1-1; CDR3: CATRQGVRPEAFF; DNA: TGTGCCACGCGTCAAGGGGTCCGGCCTGAAGCTTTCTTT
V: TRBV20-1; size: few; D: TRBD1; J: TRBJ1-1; CDR3: CSARERTGGTEAFF; DNA: TGCAGTGCTAGAGAGCGGACAGGGGGGACTGAAGCTTTCTTT
V: TRBV5-6; size: NA; D: NA; J: TRBJ1-2; CDR3: CASSLGDINGYTF; DNA: TGTGCCAGCAGCTTGGGGGATATTAACGGCTACACCTTC
V: TRBV2; size: few; D: TRBD1; J: TRBJ2-1; CDR3: CASRPDRGAYNEQFF; DNA: TGTGCCAGCAGACCCGACAGGGGGGCCTACAATGAGCAGTTCTTC
V: TRBV2; size: few; D: NA; J: TRBJ1-3; CDR3: CASSVSENSGNTIYF; DNA: TGTGCCAGCAGTGTCTCCGAAAACTCTGGAAACACCATATATTTT
V: TRBV7-2; size: NA; D: NA; J: TRBJ2-3; CDR3: CASSPAAGHRTDTQYF; DNA: TGTGCCAGCAGCCCCGCGGCGGGACACCGCACAGATACGCAGTATTTT
V: TRBV7-6; size: NA; D: TRBD2; J: TRBJ2-5; CDR3: CSSSQRTSGGETQYF; DNA: TGTTCCAGCAGCCAACGGACTAGCGGGGGTGAGACCCAGTACTTC
V: TRBV6-5; size: few; D: NA; J: TRBJ2-1; CDR3: CASSYFATAYNEQFF; DNA: TGTGCCAGCAGTTACTTTGCGACCGCCTACAATGAGCAGTTCTTC
V: TRBV20-1; size: NA; D: TRBD1; J: TRBJ2-6; CDR3: CSASSRQGTSGANVLTF; DNA: TGCAGTGCTAGTTCCCGACAGGGAACCTCTGGGGCCAACGTCCTGACTTTC
V: TRBV5-1; size: NA; D: NA; J: TRBJ2-5; CDR3: CASSLVWRQSSETQYF; DNA: TGCGCCAGCAGCTTGGTGTGGCGGCAGTCTTCGGAGACCCAGTACTTC
V: TRBV5-1; size: many; D: NA; J: TRBJ2-3; CDR3: CASSLGSADTQYF; DNA: TGCGCCAGCAGCCTAGGGAGCGCAGATACGCAGTATTTT
V: TRBV6-6; size: NA; D: TRBD1; J: TRBJ1-5; CDR3: CASDGTGLNQPQHF; DNA: TGTGCCAGCGACGGGACAGGCCTCAATCAGCCCCAGCATTTT
V: TRBV14; size: few; D: NA; J: TRBJ1-1; CDR3: CASSQVQGRNTEAFF; DNA: TGTGCCAGCAGCCAAGTTCAGGGTAGGAACACTGAAGCTTTCTTT
V: TRBV2; size: NA; D: NA; J: TRBJ2-5; CDR3: CASSESSYQETQYF; DNA: TGTGCCAGCAGTGAGTCTAGCTACCAAGAGACCCAGTACTTC
V: TRBV19; size: NA; D: TRBD1; J: TRBJ1-5; CDR3: CASSGSQGKPQHF; DNA: TGTGCCAGTAGTGGATCACAGGGGAAGCCCCAGCATTTT
V: TRBV7-8; size: once; D: NA; J: TRBJ1-5; CDR3: CASSFSRGDQPQHF; DNA: TGTGCCAGCAGCTTTTCCCGAGGCGATCAGCCCCAGCATTTT
V: TRBV7-2; size: NA; D: TRBD2; J: TRBJ2-1; CDR3: CASSFGLAGVADYNEQFF; DNA: TGTGCCAGCAGCTTCGGACTAGCGGGAGTAGCAGACTACAATGAGCAGTTCTTC
V: TRBV4-3; size: few; D: NA; J: TRBJ2-1; CDR3: CASSQKTDPPYNEQFF; DNA: TGCGCCAGCAGCCAAAAGACAGACCCGCCCTACAATGAGCAGTTCTTC
V: TRBV5-1; size: NA; D: TRBD2; J: TRBJ2-3; CDR3: CASSLRLAGNGDTQYF; DNA: TGCGCCAGCAGCTTGAGACTAGCGGGGAATGGTGATACGCAGTATTTT
V: TRBV29-1; size: few; D: TRBD2; J: TRBJ2-7; CDR3: CSVAWREREQYF; DNA: TGCAGCGTTGCTTGGCGGGAGAGGGAGCAGTACTTC
V: TRBV4-2; size: few; D: NA; J: TRBJ2-1; CDR3: CASSQANPSNEQFF; DNA: TGTGCCAGCAGCCAAGCCAACCCCTCCAATGAGCAGTTCTTC
V: TRBV24-1; size: many; D: TRBD2; J: TRBJ2-5; CDR3: CATSDLGVAGQETQYF; DNA: TGTGCCACCAGTGATTTGGGAGTAGCGGGGCAAGAGACCCAGTACTTC
V: TRBV24-1; size: few; D: NA; J: TRBJ2-5; CDR3: CATSDKLTGNAETQYF; DNA: TGTGCCACCAGTGATAAATTGACGGGGAATGCAGAGACCCAGTACTTC
V: TRBV5-1; size: NA; D: TRBD2; J: TRBJ2-7; CDR3: CASSLLATYEQYF; DNA: TGCGCCAGCAGCCTACTAGCGACGTACGAGCAGTACTTC